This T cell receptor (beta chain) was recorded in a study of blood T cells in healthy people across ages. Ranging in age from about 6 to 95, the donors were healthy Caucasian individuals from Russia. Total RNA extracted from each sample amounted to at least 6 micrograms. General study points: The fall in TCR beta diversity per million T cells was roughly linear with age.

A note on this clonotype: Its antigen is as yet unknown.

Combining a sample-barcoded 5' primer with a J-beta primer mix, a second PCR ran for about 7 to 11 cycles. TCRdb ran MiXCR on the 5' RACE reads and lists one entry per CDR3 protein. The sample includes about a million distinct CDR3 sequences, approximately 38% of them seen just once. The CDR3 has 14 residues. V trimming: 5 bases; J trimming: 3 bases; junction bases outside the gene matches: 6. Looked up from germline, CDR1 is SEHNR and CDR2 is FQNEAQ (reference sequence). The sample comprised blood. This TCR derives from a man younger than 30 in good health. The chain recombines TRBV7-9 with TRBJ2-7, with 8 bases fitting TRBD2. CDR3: CASSNGGAVYEQYF. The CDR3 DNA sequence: TGTGCCAGCAGCAACGGGGGGGCGGTCTACGAGCAGTACTTC.